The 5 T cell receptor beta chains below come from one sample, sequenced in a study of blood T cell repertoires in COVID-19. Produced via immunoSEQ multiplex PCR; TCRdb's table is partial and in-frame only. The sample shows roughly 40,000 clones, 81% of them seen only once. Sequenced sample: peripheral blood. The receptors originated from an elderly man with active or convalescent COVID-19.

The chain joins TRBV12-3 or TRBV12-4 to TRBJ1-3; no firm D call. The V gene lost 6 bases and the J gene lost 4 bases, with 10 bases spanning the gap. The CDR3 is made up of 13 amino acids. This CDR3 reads CASRAGEGNTIYF. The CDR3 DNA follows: TGTGCCAGCAGAGCCGGGGAAGGAAACACCATATATTTT.

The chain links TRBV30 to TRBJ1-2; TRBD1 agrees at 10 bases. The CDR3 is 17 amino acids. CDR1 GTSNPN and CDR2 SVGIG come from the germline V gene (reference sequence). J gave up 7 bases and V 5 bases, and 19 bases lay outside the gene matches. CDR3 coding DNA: TGTGCCTGGGAGGACCGGGACAGGGGTCTTATGAGGGGTGGCTACACCTTC. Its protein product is CAWEDRDRGLMRGGYTF. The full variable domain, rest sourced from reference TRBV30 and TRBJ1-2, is SQTIHQWPATLVQPVGSPLSLECTVEGTSNPNLYWYRQAAGRGLQLLFYSVGIGQISSEVPQNLSASRPQDRQFILSSKKLLLSDSGFYLCAWEDRDRGLMRGGYTFGSGTRLTVV.

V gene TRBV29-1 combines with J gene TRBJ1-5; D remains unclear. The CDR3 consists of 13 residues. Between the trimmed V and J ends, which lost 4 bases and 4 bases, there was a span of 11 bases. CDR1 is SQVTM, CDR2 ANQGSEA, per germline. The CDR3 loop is CSVAQAENQPQHF. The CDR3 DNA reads TGCAGCGTTGCTCAGGCAGAAAATCAGCCCCAGCATTTT.

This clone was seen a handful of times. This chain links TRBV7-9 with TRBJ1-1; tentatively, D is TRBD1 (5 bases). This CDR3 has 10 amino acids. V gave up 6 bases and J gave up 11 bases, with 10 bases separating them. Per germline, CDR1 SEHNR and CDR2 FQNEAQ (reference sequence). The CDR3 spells CASRSGVAFF. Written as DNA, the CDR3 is TGTGCCAGCAGATCGGGGGTGGCTTTCTTT.

This chain's CDR3 is CASSLLWGGYYEQYF. The CDR3 DNA reads TGCGCCAGCAGCTTGCTCTGGGGAGGGTACTACGAGCAGTACTTC. V and J are TRBV5-1 and TRBJ2-7; TRBD2 matches at 7 bases. CDR1 and CDR2 from the germline V gene are SGHRS and YFSETQ. This CDR3 is 15 amino acids long. The ends lost 1 base at V and 3 bases at J; junction bases unmatched: 7.